The entry below describes one TCR beta chain. Because the CDR3's place on the DNA is in doubt, the DNA is left out and the CDR3 is given as listed by TCRdb. This sample stems from a study of beta chain features in type 1 diabetes. As every portion of the isolated RNA was reverse transcribed, the sequencing read expressed TCRB transcripts. Profiled with immunoSEQ multiplex PCR; TCRdb holds only in-frame clones, not every one. This table holds a few hundred thousand clones, over 10% found once. The CDR3 has 18 residues if both end residues are counted. Germline loops: CDR1 MGHRA, CDR2 YSYEKL. The source material was naive CD4+ T cells from blood. The chain links TRBV4-1 to TRBJ2-2; TRBD2 reflects the table's D call only, with no check against the DNA. The source is a man aged 18-30 years in good health. CDR3 in amino acids: CASSLGILSFGTPGSCFF.